What follows describes a single T cell receptor beta chain. V gave up 8 bases and J gave up 6 bases, with 20 bases separating them. The CDR3 runs to 14 residues. Germline CDR1 is LGHDT and CDR2 is YNNKEL (reference sequence). The data belong to a study of spatial heterogeneity in lung cancer. Study-wide background: The average appearance count of each unique TCR and UMI combination in raw reads was more than nine.

Time point meaning: sample taken at primary tumor resection. Whole RNA from tumor, nontumor lung or frozen PBMC was sequenced unsorted. In TCRdb, the 5' RACE reads were re-called with MiXCR into one record per CDR3 protein. Among about 82,000 distinct CDR3 sequences, 10% to 15% were seen once, and the ten largest hold roughly 4.2%. The rearrangement links TRBV3-1 to TRBJ2-7, with a tentative D call TRBD2 (5 bases). The sample consisted of PBMCs, taken at surgery. This TCR was recovered from a male donor with early-stage non-small cell lung cancer. CDR3 DNA: TGTGCCAGCGCGCTGGCTGGAGGTCTGAGCGAGCAGTACTTC. Translated, it gives CASALAGGLSEQYF.